This T cell receptor (beta chain) was retrieved from a study of Graves' ophthalmopathy and Graves' hyperthyroidism. General study findings and limits: Blood also contained most of the expanded thyroid clonotypes above 0.001 frequency.

This clonotype was observed a few times. Its antigen is unknown. Clinical symptoms, serum thyroxine, TRAb, thyroid ultrasound and orbital computed tomography determined diagnosis. The CDR3 totals 13 residues. CDR1 is SEHNR, CDR2 FQNEAQ, per germline (reference sequence). Trimming left V 4 bases short and J 1 base short, with 8 bases between. Transcripts of RNA were the source for amplifying TCR beta CDR3 regions. Following a first-round RT-PCR that used HTBI primers, a second-round multiplex PCR was carried out. Using its own MiXCR run on the multiplex PCR reads, TCRdb lists one record per CDR3 protein. The data hold 650,000 to 800,000 distinct CDR3 sequences, with 35% to 45% observed a single time.

This receptor was identified in an adult man with Graves' ophthalmopathy. The J gene is TRBJ2-7, the V gene TRBV7-9; D gene unclear. Sequencing was performed on peripheral blood. As DNA, the CDR3 is TGTGCCAGCAGCTCTGTGGGGTCCTACGAGCAGTACTTC. Its translation: CASSSVGSYEQYF. The full variable domain, with the rest looked up from reference TRBV7-9 and TRBJ2-7, is DTGVSQNPRHKITKRGQNVTFRCDPISEHNRLYWYRQTLGQGPEFLTYFQNEAQLEKSRLLSDRFSAERPKGSFSTLEIQRTEQGDSAMYLCASSSVGSYEQYFGPGTRLTVT.